The next 20 T cell receptor beta chains were all read from a single sample in a study of blood T cell repertoires in COVID-19. Only in-frame clones appear in the TCRdb table, and some are missing; sequencing was by immunoSEQ multiplex PCR. The table includes hundreds of thousands of clones, approximately 80% detected once. The sample was PBMCs or T cells enriched from blood (not recorded which). All receptors derive from a man aged 30-40 years with acute COVID-19.

This chain links TRBV9 with TRBJ2-2, with TRBD2 matching over 12 bases. The CDR3 sequence is 15 residues long. J gave up 6 bases and V 5 bases, and 5 bases lay outside the gene matches. CDR1 is SGDLS, CDR2 YYNGEE, per germline. The chain's CDR3 is CASRRLAGAPGELFF. DNA for the CDR3: TGTGCCAGCAGGCGACTAGCGGGGGCCCCCGGGGAGCTGTTTTTT.

The chain is built from TRBV18 and TRBJ1-6, with D perhaps TRBD1 (6 bases). Germline lookup yields CDR1 KGHSH and CDR2 LQKENI. The CDR3 extends over 12 amino acids. The V end was cut by 0 bases, the J end by 17 bases, with 11 bases between. CDR3 protein: CASSPPGGEFHF. For the CDR3, the DNA is TGTGCCAGCTCACCACCAGGGGGGGAATTCCACTTT.

CDR3 DNA sequence: TGCAGTGCTAGTTCGGACAGGGGAATGGGCAATCAGCCCCAGCATTTT. It is translated as CSASSDRGMGNQPQHF. The chain recombines TRBV20-1 with TRBJ1-5; 9 bases match TRBD1. Germline V gene lookup returns CDR1 DFQATT and CDR2 SNEGSKA (reference sequence). Trimming removed 3 bases from V and 2 bases from J; junction bases left unmatched: 8. The CDR3 runs to 16 residues.

The chain joins TRBV5-1 to TRBJ2-7, with TRBD1 matching 8 bases. CDR3 length equals 15 residues. Trimming took 0 bases from V and 4 from J; bases not matched to a gene: 6. CDR1 is SGHRS, CDR2 YFSETQ, per germline. CDR3 sequence (DNA): TGCGCCAGCAGCTTGGATGGGACAGGAGTTTACGAGCAGTACTTC. It specifies CASSLDGTGVYEQYF.

V gene TRBV5-6 combines with J gene TRBJ2-3, with 8 positions matching TRBD2. Trimming cost V 4 bases and J 7 bases; bases outside gene matches: 8. Germline V lookup: CDR1 SGHDT, CDR2 YYEEEE. The CDR3 spans 14 residues. CDR3 residues: CASSPPGGRNTQYF. CDR3 coding DNA: TGTGCCAGCAGCCCTCCGGGGGGGCGAAATACGCAGTATTTT.

V is TRBV7-9 and J is TRBJ1-5; a weak D match, TRBD1 (6 bases). V was pared by 4 bases and J by 5 bases, with 9 bases between. The CDR3 totals 13 residues. Per germline, CDR1 SEHNR and CDR2 FQNEAQ (reference sequence). The CDR3 region is CASSSGQHQPQHF. The CDR3 region has the DNA TGTGCCAGCAGCTCAGGACAGCATCAGCCCCAGCATTTT.

This clone was found a few times. The chain combines TRBV7-9 with TRBJ2-2, with 7 bases identical to TRBD1. Germline values: CDR1 SEHNR, CDR2 FQNEAQ (reference sequence). This CDR3 spans 16 amino acids. V lost 5 bases, J lost 4 bases, and 10 bases stayed unmatched. The CDR3 is CASSRFGQAPTGELFF. CDR3 bases: TGTGCCAGCAGCCGATTCGGACAGGCGCCCACCGGGGAGCTGTTTTTT.

This chain connects TRBV28 to TRBJ1-4, with TRBD1 matching over 8 bases. The CDR3 is 16 amino acids. V dropped 10 bases and J dropped 0; count of bases not matched to a gene: 10. Germline V gene sequence: CDR1 MDHEN, CDR2 SYDVKM. The CDR3 DNA follows: TGTGCCATCCAGGGGGCCTCGTTCACAACTAATGAAAAACTGTTTTTT. This encodes CAIQGASFTTNEKLFF.

The gene calls are TRBV6-5 and TRBJ2-1, with 9 bases fitting TRBD1. The CDR3 has 15 amino acids. Germline V lookup: CDR1 MNHEY, CDR2 SVGAGI. After removal of 2 bases from V and 7 bases from J, the junction contained 6 bases not matched to a gene. The CDR3 region is CASSYIGQGPNEQFF. The CDR3 nucleotides are TGTGCCAGCAGTTACATAGGACAGGGGCCTAATGAGCAGTTCTTC.

This clone was seen many times. The chain carries TRBV30 and TRBJ2-7; a possible D gene is TRBD2 (5 bases). The CDR3 runs 12 residues. The germline V gene has CDR1 GTSNPN and CDR2 SVGIG (reference sequence). Trimming shortened V by 4 bases and J by 3 bases, and 10 bases separated the two germline ends. The CDR3 loop reads CAWTPGVYEQYF. The CDR3 region has the DNA TGTGCCTGGACCCCCGGGGTCTACGAGCAGTACTTC.

The chain combines TRBV19 with TRBJ1-1; weak D call: TRBD1 (5 bases). Germline CDR1 and CDR2: LNHDA and SQIVND (reference sequence). V was pared by 5 bases and J by 7 bases, with 17 bases between. The CDR3 is made up of 14 amino acids. The CDR3 spells CASSPRGVRVEAFF. CDR3 nucleotides: TGTGCCAGTAGTCCCCGGGGGGTGAGGGTTGAAGCTTTCTTT.

The chain carries TRBV2 and TRBJ2-3, with 7 bases lining up with TRBD1. This CDR3 has 16 amino acids. Losses at the gene ends were 3 bases for V and 2 bases for J; bases not matched to a gene: 8. CDR1 SNHLY and CDR2 FYNNEI come from the germline V gene. CDR3 in amino acids: CASSDPGGQTTDTQYF. The CDR3 DNA reads TGTGCCAGCAGTGATCCAGGGGGACAGACCACAGATACGCAGTATTTT.

The chain recombines TRBV19 with TRBJ1-2; the D is unclear. CDR1 is LNHDA, CDR2 SQIVND, per germline (reference sequence). The CDR3 contains 11 residues. With 10 bases removed from V and 3 bases from J, the gap between germline ends came to 9 bases. The CDR3 region has the DNA TGTGCCATAGAGGACTACTATGGCTACACCTTC. Protein: CAIEDYYGYTF.

This chain joins TRBV21-1 and TRBJ1-2; the table gives TRBD1 as D, unverified against the DNA. TRBV21-1 has pseudogene status. This CDR3 is 16 amino acids long. The chain's CDR3 is CASSKGKRQGAYGYTF. The CDR3 nucleotides read TGTGCCAGCAGCAAAGGGAAGAGACAGGGGGCCTATGGCTACACCTTC.

The chain joins TRBV18 to TRBJ1-5, with 8 bases matching TRBD1. The CDR3 runs to 14 residues. J was trimmed by 7 bases and V by 5 bases; bases with no gene match: 7. Germline V gene lookup returns CDR1 KGHSH and CDR2 LQKENI. CDR3 nucleotide sequence: TGTGCCAGCTCATCGACAGGGGTTGGACAGCCCCAGCATTTT. It yields the protein CASSSTGVGQPQHF.

The rearrangement joins TRBV19 to TRBJ1-2, with a tentative D call TRBD1 (6 bases). Germline V gene data show CDR1 as LNHDA and CDR2 as SQIVND (reference sequence). The V and J ends lost 2 bases and 7 bases respectively, with 14 bases between them. CDR3 length: 14 amino acids. The CDR3 DNA reads TGTGCCAGTAGTATAAGACCAGGGGAGGGTGGCTACACCTTC. Translation: CASSIRPGEGGYTF.

The chain employs TRBV7-9 and TRBJ1-2; TRBD1 agrees at 7 bases. Germline lookup yields CDR1 SEHNR and CDR2 FQNEAQ (reference sequence). This CDR3 has 13 residues. The V and J ends lost 2 bases and 7 bases, in that order; junction bases with no gene match: 4. DNA for the CDR3: TGTGCCAGCAGCTTAACGAGGGGGCCTGGCTACACCTTC. This encodes CASSLTRGPGYTF.

The gene calls are TRBV10-2 and TRBJ2-3, with 9 bases identical to TRBD2. Germline lookup yields CDR1 WSHSY and CDR2 SAAADI. Trimming at V came to 8 bases and at J to 5 bases, leaving 20 bases not matched to a gene. There are 18 residues in the CDR3. CDR3 sequence: CASWMTGGGAPAQDTQYF. The CDR3, as DNA: TGCGCCAGCTGGATGACTGGCGGGGGGGCACCCGCTCAAGATACGCAGTATTTT.

Only one count was recorded for this clone. V and J are TRBV3-1 (or the pseudogene TRBV3-2) and TRBJ1-5; D is ambiguous. CDR1 is LGHDT, CDR2 YNNKEL, per germline (reference sequence). The CDR3 contains 14 residues. V lost 1 base and J lost 9, with 13 bases in between. The CDR3 nucleotides read TGTGCCAGCAGCCAAGGACGGCTACTACCGCCCCAGCATTTT. Amino acid sequence: CASSQGRLLPPQHF.

This chain links TRBV4-1 with TRBJ1-1; weak D call: TRBD1 (5 bases). This CDR3 contains 14 residues. V was shortened by 6 bases and J by 0 bases, with 11 bases between the two germline ends. Germline V gene lookup returns CDR1 MGHRA and CDR2 YSYEKL. As DNA, the CDR3 is TGCGCCAGCAGGGGACTGACCATGAACACTGAAGCTTTCTTT. Translated, it gives CASRGLTMNTEAFF.